The 26 T cell receptor beta chains given below trace back to one sample, sequenced in a study of OX40 agonist ivuxolimab in advanced cancers. This table comes from immunoSEQ multiplex PCR, and its TCRdb copy is limited to in-frame clones, with some not included. The sample includes 45,000 to 50,000 clones, more than 85% of them seen just once. Sequenced material: CD4+ or CD8+ T cells sorted from blood, taken in a trial of the OX40 agonist ivuxolimab. All receptors come from an adult with an advanced solid tumor such as melanoma, head and neck, liver or kidney cancer.

The genes are TRBV30 and TRBJ1-4; perhaps TRBD1 as D (6 bases). CDR1 and CDR2 (germline): GTSNPN, SVGIG (reference sequence). V shed 0 bases and J shed 3 bases, with 11 bases lying between them. This CDR3 has 15 residues. This chain's CDR3 is CAWSVRRGANEKLFF. The CDR3 nucleotides read TGTGCCTGGAGTGTAAGAAGGGGGGCTAATGAAAAACTGTTTTTT.

V is TRBV21-1 and J is TRBJ1-1. TRBV21-1 is tagged as a pseudogene. There are 13 residues in the CDR3. DNA of the CDR3: TGTGCCAGCACCCTATCACAGGGGAGGGAGGATTTCTTT. This sequence encodes CASTLSQGREDFF.

The gene calls are TRBV5-1 and TRBJ1-1, with 8 bases matching TRBD1. With 6 bases clipped from V and 1 base from J, the junction kept 2 bases outside the gene matches. CDR1 and CDR2 from the germline V gene are SGHRS and YFSETQ. The CDR3 sequence is 13 residues long. CDR3 DNA sequence: TGCGCCAGCAATGGACAGGGGAACACTGAAGCTTTCTTT. It translates to CASNGQGNTEAFF.

A few counts support this clone. The chain couples TRBV7-2 to TRBJ2-1, with 8 bases lining up with TRBD1. Trimming removed 5 bases from V and 4 bases from J; junction bases left unmatched: 10. CDR3 length equals 16 residues. CDR1 SGHTA and CDR2 FQGNSA come from the germline V gene. The CDR3 loop reads CASSRTDRGRYNEQFF. The CDR3 coding sequence is TGTGCCAGCAGCCGGACCGACAGGGGCCGATACAATGAGCAGTTCTTC.

The CDR3 protein is CASSQPPRLAGGPKTQETQYF. The CDR3 DNA reads as TGTGCCAGCAGCCAGCCACCCCGACTAGCGGGGGGGCCAAAAACACAAGAGACCCAGTACTTC. This chain links TRBV4-2 with TRBJ2-5; 14 positions match TRBD2. The germline CDR1 and CDR2 sequences are LGHNA and YNFKEQ. The V segment lost 3 bases and the J segment 2 bases; nucleotides outside the gene matches: 17. The CDR3 runs to 21 residues.

This clone was seen only a few times. V and J are TRBV10-3 and TRBJ2-3, with 10 bases aligning to TRBD2. V was clipped by 5 bases and J by 1 base; unmatched bases: 6. Germline V gene lookup returns CDR1 ENHRY and CDR2 SYGVKD. There are 16 residues in the CDR3. In DNA, the CDR3 is TGTGCCATCAGTATGCTAGCGGGGGCCCGCACAGATACGCAGTATTTT. Translation: CAISMLAGARTDTQYF.

V and J are TRBV7-3 and TRBJ2-1; possible D gene TRBD1, 5 bases. Trimming cost V 2 bases and J 10 bases, with 9 bases left between them. This CDR3 spans 12 amino acids. CDR1 and CDR2 from the germline V gene are SGHTA and FQGTGA. The CDR3 is CASSLQGGEQFF. The CDR3 nucleotides read TGTGCCAGCAGCTTACAGGGTGGGGAGCAGTTCTTC.

The rearrangement uses TRBV6-5 and TRBJ1-2; perhaps TRBD1 as D (5 bases). V lost 2 bases and J 8 bases, leaving 15 bases between the germline ends. Germline lookup yields CDR1 MNHEY and CDR2 SVGAGI. The CDR3 is 14 amino acids. CDR3 sequence: CASSYLWEGEGYTF. The CDR3 bases are TGTGCCAGCAGTTACCTCTGGGAAGGGGAGGGCTACACCTTC.

V is TRBV6-5 and J is TRBJ1-1, with 8 bases aligning to TRBD1. Germline CDR1 MNHEY, CDR2 SVGAGI. The CDR3 is 14 residues long. J was trimmed by 3 bases and V by 7 bases; bases with no gene match: 7. The CDR3 bases are TGTGCCAGCAACGGACAGGGAAGCCACACTGAAGCTTTCTTT. Encoded protein: CASNGQGSHTEAFF.

The gene calls are TRBV5-1 and TRBJ1-2; 9 nucleotides align to TRBD1. With V trimmed by 1 base and J by 10 bases, 11 bases remained unmatched. The length of the CDR3 is 15 residues. Germline CDR1 and CDR2: SGHRS and YFSETQ. CDR3 amino acids: CASSLTGGFREDYTF. The CDR3 DNA follows: TGCGCCAGCAGCTTGACAGGGGGCTTCCGGGAAGACTACACCTTC.

The V call is TRBV6-5, the J call TRBJ1-5, with D possibly being TRBD1 (6 bases). V lost 6 bases, J lost 10 bases, and 13 bases lay in between. The CDR3 extends over 12 amino acids. Per germline, CDR1 MNHEY and CDR2 SVGAGI. CDR3 loop: CASSEGQSPQHF. In nucleotides, the CDR3 is TGTGCCAGCAGCGAGGGACAAAGCCCCCAGCATTTT.

The chain links TRBV30 to TRBJ1-5; D is perhaps TRBD1 (5 bases). The CDR3 runs 13 residues. The V end lost 0 bases, the J end lost 2 bases, and 5 bases lay between the germline ends. The germline V gene encodes CDR1 GTSNPN and CDR2 SVGIG (reference sequence). The CDR3 bases are TGTGCCTGGAGTGTCAGGGGCAATCAGCCCCAGCATTTT. It encodes CAWSVRGNQPQHF.

V and J are TRBV6-6 and TRBJ2-3, with 7 nucleotides matching TRBD1. The CDR3 contains 14 residues. J lost 2 bases, V lost 6 bases, and 5 bases had no gene match. Germline lookup yields CDR1 MNHNY and CDR2 SVGAGI (reference sequence). CDR3 loop: CASSRDSFTDTQYF. CDR3 bases: TGTGCCAGCAGCCGGGACAGCTTCACAGATACGCAGTATTTT.

The chain is built from TRBV13 and TRBJ2-1, with 7 positions matching TRBD2. Germline V CDR1 and CDR2: PRHDT, FYEKMQ (reference sequence). This CDR3 has 14 residues. V gave up 3 bases and J gave up 4 bases; unmatched junction bases: 3. CDR3 amino acids: CASSFGLDYNEQFF. The CDR3 DNA reads as TGTGCCAGCAGCTTCGGACTAGATTACAATGAGCAGTTCTTC. Full variable domain (rest looked up from reference TRBV13 and TRBJ2-1): AAGVIQSPRHLIKEKRETATLKCYPIPRHDTVYWYQQGPGQDPQFLISFYEKMQSDKGSIPDRFSAQQFSDYHSELNMSSLELGDSALYFCASSFGLDYNEQFFGPGTRLTVL.

This sequence joins TRBV2 and TRBJ1-3; D is perhaps TRBD1 (5 bases). V dropped 4 bases and J dropped 2 bases, with 6 bases sitting between them. Germline V gene lookup returns CDR1 SNHLY and CDR2 FYNNEI. The CDR3 runs 13 residues. CDR3 DNA sequence: TGTGCCAGCAGTGGAGGGGCTGGAAACACCATATATTTT. This translates into CASSGGAGNTIYF.

This clone was seen once. The genes are TRBV21-1 and TRBJ2-7. TRBV21-1 represents a pseudogene. CDR3 length: 18 amino acids. The CDR3 nucleotides read TGTGCCAGCAGCTTAATATCATGGGCGGCTAGAGTCCCGTACGAGCAGTACTTC. Its protein product is CASSLISWAARVPYEQYF.

This clone occurred a few times. The chain has TRBV5-5 and TRBJ2-2; D is perhaps TRBD2 (5 bases). The CDR3 contains 15 residues. V was clipped by 7 bases and J by 3 bases, with 16 bases between them. CDR1 is SGHKS, CDR2 YYEKEE, per germline (reference sequence). This CDR3 reads CASGMSGSYTGELFF. Written as DNA, the CDR3 is TGTGCCAGCGGGATGAGCGGCTCCTACACCGGGGAGCTGTTTTTT.

The chain employs TRBV7-2 and TRBJ1-1; 7 bases map to TRBD1. V shed 6 bases, J shed 6 bases, and the junction held 7 bases outside the gene matches. From germline, CDR1 is SGHTA and CDR2 FQGNSA. The CDR3 is made up of 13 amino acids. CDR3 sequence (DNA): TGTGCCAGCAGTTCAGACAGGGTCGCTGAAGCTTTCTTT. It is translated as CASSSDRVAEAFF.

The chain combines TRBV15 with TRBJ2-7, with 11 bases identical to TRBD1. CDR1 and CDR2 (germline): LNHNV, YYDKDF (reference sequence). The CDR3 is 13 amino acids. The V and J ends lost 5 bases and 3 bases, in that order; junction bases with no gene match: 0. CDR3: CATSGTGGYEQYF. CDR3 coding DNA: TGTGCCACCAGCGGGACAGGGGGCTACGAGCAGTACTTC.

The genes are TRBV2 and TRBJ2-1; no clear D. V was cut by 3 bases and J by 8 bases, with 8 bases left in between. Germline CDR1 reads SNHLY; CDR2 reads FYNNEI. This CDR3 has 12 residues. The DNA of the CDR3 is TGTGCCAGCAGTGATCAAGGCGATGAGCAGTTCTTC. Its protein product is CASSDQGDEQFF.

This clone came up once. The V call is TRBV11-2, the J call TRBJ2-7, with a possible D match to TRBD1 (5 bases). Germline CDR1 and CDR2: SGHAT and FQNNGV. V dropped 5 bases and J dropped 1 base, with 21 bases sitting between them. This CDR3 spans 17 amino acids. The CDR3 spells CASSIIELGQTSYEQYF. The CDR3 nucleotides read TGTGCCAGCAGCATCATCGAGTTGGGGCAGACATCCTACGAGCAGTACTTC.

This clone has more than one count but fewer than ten. This chain uses TRBV7-8 with TRBJ1-4; D perhaps matches TRBD1 (5 bases). Germline values: CDR1 SGHVS, CDR2 FQNEAQ. The V end was cut by 5 bases, the J end by 7 bases, with 14 bases between. The CDR3 is made up of 14 amino acids. CDR3 in DNA: TGTGCCAGCAGCCCTAGTCGGGGGAGTGAAAAACTGTTTTTT. It yields the protein CASSPSRGSEKLFF. Complete variable domain (other parts from reference TRBV7-8 and TRBJ1-4): GAGVSQSPRYKVAKRGQDVALRCDPISGHVSLFWYQQALGQGPEFLTYFQNEAQLDKSGLPSDRFFAERPEGSVSTLKIQRTQQEDSAVYLCASSPSRGSEKLFFGSGTQLSVL.

The gene calls are TRBV5-1 and TRBJ1-2; 8 bases are a match to TRBD1. The V segment lost 4 bases and the J segment 4 bases; nucleotides outside the gene matches: 6. Germline lookup yields CDR1 SGHRS and CDR2 YFSETQ. CDR3 size: 14 residues. The CDR3 region is CASSPGQGGYGYTF. In DNA, the CDR3 is TGCGCCAGCAGCCCCGGACAGGGTGGCTATGGCTACACCTTC.

The chain combines TRBV7-6 with TRBJ1-1, with 8 positions matching TRBD1. V gave up 1 base and J gave up 10 bases; unmatched junction bases: 2. The germline V gene has CDR1 SGHVS and CDR2 FNYEAQ. The CDR3 runs to 12 residues. This CDR3 is CASSLGTGRAFF. The CDR3 DNA follows: TGTGCCAGCAGCTTAGGGACAGGGCGAGCTTTCTTT.

The V gene is TRBV7-2, the J gene TRBJ1-5, with D unresolved. Germline loops: CDR1 SGHTA, CDR2 FQGNSA. The CDR3 length is 12 residues. Trimming cost V 4 bases and J 7 bases, with 8 bases left between them. CDR3 region: CASSSDWQPQHF. CDR3 coding DNA: TGTGCCAGCAGCTCCGATTGGCAGCCCCAGCATTTT.

This chain uses TRBV6-1 with TRBJ2-3; TRBD1 matches at 10 bases. From germline, CDR1 is MNHNS and CDR2 SASEGT. The CDR3 consists of 13 residues. V was clipped by 5 bases and J by 5 bases; unmatched bases: 1. The CDR3 sequence is CASSWDRGDTQYF. CDR3 nucleotide sequence: TGTGCCAGCAGTTGGGACAGGGGAGATACGCAGTATTTT.